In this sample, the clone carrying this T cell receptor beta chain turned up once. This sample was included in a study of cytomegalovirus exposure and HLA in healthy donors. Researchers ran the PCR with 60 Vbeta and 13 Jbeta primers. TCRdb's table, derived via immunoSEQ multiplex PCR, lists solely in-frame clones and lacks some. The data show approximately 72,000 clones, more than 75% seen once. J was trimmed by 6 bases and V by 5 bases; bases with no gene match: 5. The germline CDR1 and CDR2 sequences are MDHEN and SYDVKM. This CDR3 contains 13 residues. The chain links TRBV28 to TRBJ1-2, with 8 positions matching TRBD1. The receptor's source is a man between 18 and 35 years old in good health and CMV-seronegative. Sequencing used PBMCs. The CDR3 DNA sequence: TGTGCCAGCAGTCCGCAGGGGGCTGATGGCTACACCTTC. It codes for CASSPQGADGYTF.